This T cell receptor (beta chain) was recorded in a study of T-cell reconstitution after alpha-beta-depleted transplantation in children. With respect to this clonotype: The target antigen is unknown.

General study findings and limits: It was reported that alpha-beta T cells came from several hundred expanded graft clones (about two months after transplant). The authors attributed T-cell counts and diversity one year after transplant mostly to newly produced T cells. Some patients owed their high day-60 TCRbeta diversity to surviving recipient T cells and thymic progenitors.

As it was prepared, the TCRbeta library received unique molecular identifiers. TCRdb re-called the PCR reads with MiXCR, one entry per CDR3 protein. The top ten clones hold under 98% of a sample with roughly 50,000 distinct CDR3 sequences, 35% to 55% of them seen once. This receptor was obtained from a male patient younger than 18 who had a stem cell transplant for acute lymphoblastic leukemia, so the T cells may come from the graft donor. The sample consisted of PBMCs, mostly from graft donor cells, taken 360 days after TCRalphabeta/CD19-depleted stem cell transplant.

CDR3 sequence reads: CASSPLQGAVWYEQYF. The DNA of the CDR3 is TGTGCCAGCAGTCCCCTACAGGGGGCGGTTTGGTACGAGCAGTACTTC. This chain uses TRBV3-1 with TRBJ2-7, with 9 bases identical to TRBD1. The J segment lost 4 bases and the V segment lost 6 bases, leaving 13 bases of the junction unmatched. CDR3 length equals 16 residues. Looked up from germline, CDR1 is LGHDT and CDR2 is YNNKEL (reference sequence).